This T cell receptor (beta chain) emerged from a study of shared T cell receptors in the human thymus. Using immunoSEQ multiplex PCR, the repertoire was profiled, and TCRdb retains in-frame clones only, with some absent. The sample has hundreds of thousands of clones; around 87% are singletons. These sequences were also reported in another study, on human thymus T cells. That source adds: Resections removed during corrective heart surgery provided the thymus tissue used. As related research reported, thymic repertoires overlapped highly among unrelated individuals.

This clonotype was sampled from a boy younger than two with a congenital heart defect. Sequencing was performed on thymocytes.

CDR3 sequence reads: CASSLESEGESPETQYF. The CDR3 coding sequence is TGTGCCAGCAGCTTGGAATCTGAGGGAGAAAGTCCAGAGACCCAGTACTTC. This chain connects TRBV5-6 to TRBJ2-5, with TRBD2 as a possible D gene (5 bases). Germline assignment: CDR1 SGHDT and CDR2 YYEEEE. The CDR3 is 17 residues long. Trimming removed 0 bases at V and 4 bases at J, with 19 bases between.